What follows are 26 T cell receptor beta chains derived from one specimen sequenced in a study of blood T cell repertoires in COVID-19. Using immunoSEQ multiplex PCR, the repertoire was profiled, and TCRdb retains in-frame clones only, with some absent. The sample consists of about 240,000 clones, 84% of them appearing once. Sequenced input: peripheral blood. The receptor source for this set is a man in his fifties with acute or convalescent COVID-19.

The V gene is TRBV15, the J gene TRBJ1-6; D is perhaps TRBD1 (6 bases). Trimming cost V 6 bases and J 6 bases, with 15 bases left between them. The CDR3 spans 15 residues. Germline V gives CDR1 LNHNV, CDR2 YYDKDF (reference sequence). Here the CDR3 DNA reads TGTGCCACCAGGGCGGGGGGCAGTGTTAATTCACCCCTCCACTTT. Translating gives CATRAGGSVNSPLHF.

This clone was recorded only once. The chain employs TRBV6-5 and TRBJ2-7; 8 positions match TRBD1. The junction had 5 bases not matched to a gene; V was cut back by 7 bases and J by 0 bases. The CDR3 contains 14 residues. The germline gives CDR1 MNHEY, CDR2 SVGAGI. This CDR3 is CASNRDRPSYEQYF. As DNA, the CDR3 is TGTGCCAGCAATCGGGACAGGCCCTCCTACGAGCAGTACTTC.

V gene TRBV28 combines with J gene TRBJ1-5; maybe TRBD1 (6 bases). The CDR3 extends over 14 amino acids. V was pared by 8 bases and J by 1 base, with 12 bases between. Germline V gene sequence: CDR1 MDHEN, CDR2 SYDVKM. CDR3 loop: CASAGEMSNQPQHF. The CDR3 region has the DNA TGTGCCAGCGCAGGGGAGATGAGCAATCAGCCCCAGCATTTT. The full variable domain, rest sourced from reference TRBV28 and TRBJ1-5, is DVKVTQSSRYLVKRTGEKVFLECVQDMDHENMFWYRQDPGLGLRLIYFSYDVKMKEKGDIPEGYSVSREKKERFSLILESASTNQTSMYLCASAGEMSNQPQHFGDGTRLSIL.

V usage is TRBV19 and J usage is TRBJ2-2, with TRBD2 as a possible D gene (5 bases). In germline, CDR1 is LNHDA, CDR2 SQIVND (reference sequence). Trimming removed 6 bases at V and 4 bases at J, with 15 bases between. The CDR3 contains 15 residues. The CDR3 region is CASRRERESTGELFF. CDR3 nucleotides: TGTGCCAGTAGGCGAGAAAGGGAGAGCACCGGGGAGCTGTTTTTT.

The chain has TRBV4-2 and TRBJ1-4, with D maybe TRBD1 (6 bases). Germline V lookup: CDR1 LGHNA, CDR2 YNFKEQ. Trimming removed 0 bases from V and 5 bases from J, with 13 bases in between. This CDR3 spans 16 amino acids. In nucleotides, the CDR3 is TGTGCCAGCAGCCAAGACCGGCAGGGGCGGAATGAAAAACTGTTTTTT. This translates into CASSQDRQGRNEKLFF.

This chain's CDR3 is CASSEFSGRYGYTF. The CDR3 DNA reads TGTGCCAGCAGTGAATTCTCTGGGCGTTATGGCTACACCTTC. The chain has TRBV6-1 and TRBJ1-2; no firm D call. The germline V and J ends were trimmed by 2 bases and 5 bases, with 12 bases remaining between them. CDR1 and CDR2 from the germline V gene are MNHNS and SASEGT. CDR3 length: 14 residues.

The chain couples TRBV2 to TRBJ1-3; perhaps TRBD1 as D (6 bases). V was trimmed by 5 bases and J by 0 bases, leaving 17 bases between them. The CDR3 has 17 residues. Germline values: CDR1 SNHLY, CDR2 FYNNEI. The CDR3 reads CASSLQGYGISGNTIYF. CDR3 DNA: TGTGCCAGCAGTCTACAGGGTTACGGCATCTCTGGAAACACCATATATTTT.

The V gene is TRBV5-1, the J gene TRBJ2-7; 7 bases match TRBD1. CDR1 is SGHRS, CDR2 YFSETQ, per germline. Losses at the gene ends were 1 base for V and 0 bases for J; bases not matched to a gene: 19. The CDR3 has 20 amino acids. In DNA, the CDR3 is TGCGCCAGCAGCTTGTTTCCCGCTGGTGAACGGACAGGCAGCTCCTACGAGCAGTACTTC. Its protein is CASSLFPAGERTGSSYEQYF.

The chain joins TRBV5-4 to TRBJ1-6; D perhaps matches TRBD1 (5 bases). Trimming stripped 2 bases from V and 6 bases from J, with 9 bases between. CDR1 and CDR2 (germline): SGHNT, YYREEE (reference sequence). The CDR3 has 14 amino acids. The CDR3 sequence: CASSFTGGNSPLHF. The CDR3 DNA reads as TGTGCCAGCAGCTTTACCGGGGGTAATTCACCCCTCCACTTT.

V is TRBV7-9 and J is TRBJ1-6, with D maybe TRBD1 (6 bases). Germline loops: CDR1 SEHNR, CDR2 FQNEAQ (reference sequence). This CDR3 comprises 16 residues. Trimming took 4 bases from V and 7 from J, leaving 17 bases between them. DNA for the CDR3: TGTGCCAGCAGCTCACCCTCCGGGACAAAGAATTCACCCCTCCACTTT. This sequence encodes CASSSPSGTKNSPLHF.

The chain is built from TRBV3-1 (or the pseudogene TRBV3-2) and TRBJ1-2; D may be TRBD1 (5 bases). Looked up from germline, CDR1 is LGHDT and CDR2 is YNNKEL (reference sequence). The ends were cut back, 0 bases at V and 7 bases at J, with 15 bases in the middle. This CDR3 has 15 residues. In nucleotides, the CDR3 is TGTGCCAGCAGCCAAGACACGGGGGGGTTCGGTGGCTACACCTTC. Translating gives CASSQDTGGFGGYTF.

V and J are TRBV5-1 and TRBJ2-3, with 7 bases fitting TRBD1. The CDR3 is made up of 15 amino acids. The germline V gene has CDR1 SGHRS and CDR2 YFSETQ. The V gene end was trimmed by 4 bases and the J gene end by 2 bases; junction bases not matched to a gene: 7. The CDR3 DNA is TGCGCCAGCAGCCCCCAGGGACAGCTCACAGATACGCAGTATTTT. Protein product: CASSPQGQLTDTQYF.

This clone was counted a few times. This rearrangement joins TRBV5-6 to TRBJ1-1; possibly TRBD1 for D (6 bases). The V and J ends lost 5 bases and 3 bases respectively, with 11 bases between them. The CDR3 extends over 13 amino acids. Germline lookup yields CDR1 SGHDT and CDR2 YYEEEE. The CDR3, as DNA: TGTGCCAGCAGACCAGGGGCGTACACTGAAGCTTTCTTT. It yields the protein CASRPGAYTEAFF.

V is TRBV11-3 and J is TRBJ2-7; 8 nucleotides agree with TRBD1. V lost 5 bases to trimming and J lost 4 bases; unmatched junction nucleotides: 10. The length of the CDR3 is 15 residues. Germline CDR1 is SGHNT and CDR2 is YENEEA. CDR3 amino acids: CASSHRDRGAYEQYF. In DNA, the CDR3 is TGTGCCAGCAGCCACCGCGACAGGGGAGCTTACGAGCAGTACTTC.

This chain links TRBV30 with TRBJ2-7; 12 bases fit TRBD2. Looked up from germline, CDR1 is GTSNPN and CDR2 is SVGIG (reference sequence). The CDR3 is 15 residues long. With 2 bases clipped from V and 2 bases from J, the junction kept 4 bases outside the gene matches. CDR3 DNA sequence: TGTGCCTGGAGTTATCTAGCGGGGGGGCCCTACGAGCAGTACTTC. Translation: CAWSYLAGGPYEQYF.

The chain couples TRBV5-8 to TRBJ1-4, with D possibly being TRBD1 (6 bases). The germline V gene encodes CDR1 SGHTS and CDR2 YDEGEE. The CDR3 has 12 residues. The V and J ends lost 4 bases and 8 bases respectively, with 9 bases between them. CDR3 DNA: TGTGCCAGCAGCGCTGGGACAGAAAAACTGTTTTTT. Its translation: CASSAGTEKLFF.

This clone has a handful of counts. Other DNA variants within this sample encode the same CDR3. This chain joins TRBV5-6 and TRBJ2-7, with D possibly TRBD2 on 5 matching bases. This CDR3 has 14 residues. The germline CDR1 and CDR2 sequences are SGHDT and YYEEEE. Deletions cut 2 bases from V and 3 bases from J, with 12 bases between. CDR3 sequence: CASSFGRGNYEQYF. In DNA, the CDR3 is TGTGCCAGCAGCTTTGGCCGAGGGAACTACGAGCAGTACTTC.

This sequence joins TRBV7-3 and TRBJ2-7; tentative D call: TRBD1 (6 bases). The V end lost 5 bases, the J end lost 3 bases, and 11 bases lay between the germline ends. The germline V gene has CDR1 SGHTA and CDR2 FQGTGA. The CDR3 covers 13 residues. CDR3 coding DNA: TGTGCCAGCAGCCGCAAACAGGGCTACGAGCAGTACTTC. It encodes CASSRKQGYEQYF.

J is TRBJ2-4 and V is TRBV28, with TRBD1 identical over 7 bases. Germline V CDR1 and CDR2: MDHEN, SYDVKM. Trimming removed 2 bases from V and 4 bases from J; junction bases left unmatched: 14. The CDR3 loop spans 18 amino acids. CDR3 nucleotides: TGTGCCAGCAGTTTAATTGTAGCCAGGGACAGCTTAAAAAACATTCAGTACTTC. As protein: CASSLIVARDSLKNIQYF.

CDR3 sequence: CASSTDGEVSSLAEQFF. CDR3 DNA sequence: TGTGCCAGCAGTACGGACGGGGAGGTATCCTCCCTAGCGGAGCAGTTCTTC. The chain couples TRBV28 to TRBJ2-1, with a weak D call TRBD2 (6 bases). Trimming stripped 5 bases from V and 10 bases from J, with 27 bases between. Germline-derived CDR1 and CDR2 are MDHEN and SYDVKM. CDR3 size: 17 residues.

This clone was found once. The chain joins TRBV3-1 (or the pseudogene TRBV3-2) to TRBJ2-7; 8 bases line up with TRBD1. Germline loops: CDR1 LGHDT, CDR2 YNNKEL (reference sequence). This CDR3 has 15 amino acids. Trimming at V came to 6 bases and at J to 0 bases, leaving 7 bases not matched to a gene. CDR3 in DNA: TGTGCCAGCAGTCCAGGGGGCGGTTCCTCCTACGAGCAGTACTTC. Amino acids: CASSPGGGSSYEQYF.

This clone has a single count. The rearrangement links TRBV4-2 to TRBJ2-5; 10 bases fit TRBD2. The length of the CDR3 is 17 residues. Per germline, CDR1 LGHNA and CDR2 YNFKEQ. Unmatched junction bases numbered 8, after V lost 3 bases and J lost 1 base. The CDR3 loop reads CASSQAAIAGGQETQYF. CDR3 DNA: TGTGCCAGCAGCCAGGCCGCAATAGCGGGGGGCCAAGAGACCCAGTACTTC.

This chain joins TRBV11-2 and TRBJ2-7, with a tentative D call TRBD2 (5 bases). The V gene lost 3 bases and the J gene lost 3 bases, with 12 bases spanning the gap. CDR1 SGHAT and CDR2 FQNNGV come from the germline V gene. The CDR3 consists of 14 residues. The CDR3 spells CASSLNPGSYEQYF. CDR3 DNA sequence: TGTGCCAGCAGCTTGAATCCGGGAAGCTACGAGCAGTACTTC.

The chain uses TRBV7-3 and TRBJ2-3, with 9 bases that match TRBD1. The germline gives CDR1 SGHTA, CDR2 FQGTGA. V lost 5 bases, J lost 4 bases, and 1 base stayed unmatched. The CDR3 has 13 amino acids. The CDR3 sequence is CASSNRGPDTQYF. CDR3 sequence (DNA): TGTGCCAGCAGCAACAGGGGGCCAGATACGCAGTATTTT.

The chain carries TRBV19 and TRBJ2-7; 10 bases fit TRBD1. The CDR3 sequence is 15 residues long. Germline lookup yields CDR1 LNHDA and CDR2 SQIVND (reference sequence). V lost 6 bases, J lost 0 bases, and 5 bases stayed unmatched. CDR3 loop: CASRTGTGDSYEQYF. For the CDR3, the DNA is TGTGCCAGTAGGACTGGGACAGGGGACTCCTACGAGCAGTACTTC.

This chain uses TRBV7-9 with TRBJ1-6, with a possible D match to TRBD1 (5 bases). Trimming removed 5 bases at V and 9 bases at J, with 14 bases between. Germline V gives CDR1 SEHNR, CDR2 FQNEAQ (reference sequence). This CDR3 contains 14 residues. CDR3 DNA: TGTGCCAGCAGCCCGGACGGGGGTGGTTCACCCCTCCACTTT. Its protein product is CASSPDGGGSPLHF.